The 7 T cell receptor beta chains in this list originate from one sample, sequenced in a study of Graves' ophthalmopathy and Graves' hyperthyroidism. As the template, RNA transcripts were used to amplify TCR beta CDR3 regions. An opening RT-PCR round employed HTBI primers and preceded a second-round multiplex PCR. TCRdb reanalysed the multiplex PCR reads using MiXCR and keeps one entry per CDR3 protein. The sample records 300,000 to 450,000 distinct CDR3 sequences, about 15% being singletons. Specimen: peripheral blood. These receptors were obtained from an adult woman with stable Graves' hyperthyroidism.

This clonotype showed up many times. This rearrangement joins TRBV6-2 or TRBV6-3 to TRBJ2-7, with D possibly being TRBD2 (5 bases). CDR1 is MNHEY, CDR2 SVGEGT, per germline. With 6 bases removed from V and 0 bases from J, the gap between germline ends came to 12 bases. There are 14 residues in the CDR3. The CDR3 is CASSRSDSSYEQYF. For the CDR3, the DNA is TGTGCCAGCAGCCGTAGCGACTCCTCCTACGAGCAGTACTTC.

This clonotype was detected many times. V gene TRBV6-1 combines with J gene TRBJ1-2; D unresolved. Trimming pared 6 bases from V and 3 bases from J, leaving 17 bases between. CDR3 size: 15 residues. Germline V gene sequence: CDR1 MNHNS, CDR2 SASEGT. CDR3 nucleotides: TGTGCCAGCAGCGCAAAGGGAGGGAGTGACTATGGCTACACCTTC. Translation: CASSAKGGSDYGYTF.

The table lists this clonotype with many counts. The germline gene is not matched at one end of the junction; a read error may be the cause. The chain recombines TRBV12-3 or TRBV12-4 with TRBJ2-6; D might be TRBD1 (5 bases). This CDR3 comprises 15 residues. The CDR3 DNA sequence: TGTGCCAGCAGTTCCATAGGTACTGGGGCCAACGTCCTGGCTTTC. As protein: CASSSIGTGANVLAF.

At least ten counts were recorded for this clonotype. V is TRBV12-3 or TRBV12-4 and J is TRBJ1-1; D gene uncertain. There are 14 residues in the CDR3. V was trimmed by 6 bases and J by 6 bases, leaving 17 bases between them. CDR3 region: CASRAGTSSAEAFF. In nucleotides, the CDR3 is TGTGCCAGCAGGGCGGGAACTTCGAGCGCTGAAGCTTTCTTT.

In this sample, this clonotype turned up many times. V is TRBV30 and J is TRBJ2-7, with D perhaps TRBD1 or TRBD2 (6 bases each). Trimming stripped 0 bases from V and 1 base from J, with 10 bases between. The CDR3 spans 14 residues. The germline gives CDR1 GTSNPN, CDR2 SVGIG (reference sequence). The CDR3 protein is CAWSVGGGSYEQYF. In DNA, the CDR3 is TGTGCCTGGAGTGTCGGAGGGGGATCCTACGAGCAGTACTTC.

This clonotype occurred many times. J is TRBJ1-3 and V is TRBV28; D remains unclear. Germline V gene lookup returns CDR1 MDHEN and CDR2 SYDVKM. This CDR3 is 14 amino acids long. The V end was cut by 7 bases, the J end by 0 bases, with 10 bases between. CDR3 sequence reads: CASKTPVSGNTIYF. In nucleotides, the CDR3 is TGTGCCAGCAAAACCCCAGTCTCTGGAAACACCATATATTTT.

In its sample, this clonotype was seen many times. The gene calls are TRBV12-5 and TRBJ2-5, with TRBD1 matching 7 bases. The germline V gene has CDR1 LGHNT and CDR2 FRNRAP. V shed 3 bases, J shed 5 bases, and the junction held 3 bases outside the gene matches. There are 13 residues in the CDR3. CDR3 bases: TGTGCTAGTGGTTTAGGGGGCGGCGAGACCCAGTACTTC. Protein sequence: CASGLGGGETQYF.